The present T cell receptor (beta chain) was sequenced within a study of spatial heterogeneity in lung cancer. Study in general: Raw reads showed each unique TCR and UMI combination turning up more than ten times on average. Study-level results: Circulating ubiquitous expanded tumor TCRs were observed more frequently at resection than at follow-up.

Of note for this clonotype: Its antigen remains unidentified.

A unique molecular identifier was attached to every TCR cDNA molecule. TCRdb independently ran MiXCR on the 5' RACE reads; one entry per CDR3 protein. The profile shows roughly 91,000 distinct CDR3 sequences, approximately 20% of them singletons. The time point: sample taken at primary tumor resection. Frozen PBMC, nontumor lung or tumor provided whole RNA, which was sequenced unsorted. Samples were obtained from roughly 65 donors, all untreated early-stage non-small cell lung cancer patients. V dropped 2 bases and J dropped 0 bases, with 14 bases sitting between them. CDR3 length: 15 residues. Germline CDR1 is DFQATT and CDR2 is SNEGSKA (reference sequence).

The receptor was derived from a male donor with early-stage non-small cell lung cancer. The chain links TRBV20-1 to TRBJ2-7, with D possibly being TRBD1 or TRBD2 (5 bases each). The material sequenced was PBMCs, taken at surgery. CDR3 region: CSARPGRGISYEQYF. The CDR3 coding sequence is TGCAGTGCTAGACCGGGACGGGGAATCTCCTACGAGCAGTACTTC.